The 5 T cell receptor beta chains in this list originate from one sample, sequenced in a study of blood T cells in healthy people across ages. Sample-barcoded 5' priming and a J-beta primer mix drove a second PCR of about 7 to 12 cycles. TCRdb re-called the 5' RACE reads with MiXCR, one entry per CDR3 protein. The table shows around 820,000 distinct CDR3 sequences, with about 25% occurring only once. These same records also appear under a second study, on T cells of mothers and their children.

Input material: blood. Receptors originate from a boy aged 5-17 years in good health.

CDR3 in DNA: TGTGCCAGCAGTCTACTACCGGGACACCACACTGAAGCTTTCTTT. It codes for CASSLLPGHHTEAFF. The gene calls are TRBV6-5 and TRBJ1-1; D may be TRBD1 (6 bases). The V end was cut by 5 bases, the J end by 3 bases, with 16 bases between. Germline CDR1 MNHEY, CDR2 SVGAGI. The CDR3 extends over 15 amino acids.

The rearrangement links TRBV3-1 to TRBJ2-4; 11 nucleotides match TRBD2. The CDR3 extends over 19 amino acids. Germline V gene data show CDR1 as LGHDT and CDR2 as YNNKEL (reference sequence). The junction had 14 bases not matched to a gene; V was cut back by 7 bases and J by 0 bases. Here the CDR3 reads CASTLSSGGTKPAKNIQYF. CDR3 nucleotides: TGTGCCAGCACCCTTTCTAGCGGGGGGACTAAGCCAGCCAAAAACATTCAGTACTTC.

V is TRBV5-6 and J is TRBJ2-1; maybe TRBD1 (5 bases). The CDR3 consists of 12 residues. V was trimmed by 3 bases and J by 9 bases, leaving 10 bases between them. Germline CDR1 and CDR2: SGHDT and YYEEEE. The CDR3 coding sequence is TGTGCCAGCAGCTGGGGCACCGTTGAGCAGTTCTTC. It is translated as CASSWGTVEQFF.

About this clonotype: An end of the junction differs from the germline gene, which may be a read error. The chain combines TRBV20-1 with TRBJ1-4; possible D gene TRBD1, 6 bases. This CDR3 is built from 11 residues. Looked up from germline, CDR1 is DFQATT and CDR2 is SNEGSKA (reference sequence). The CDR3 coding sequence is TGCAGTGCTAGACAGGTGGACAGAGTACTTTTT. Amino acids: CSARQVDRVLF.

The chain couples TRBV20-1 to TRBJ1-5, with D maybe TRBD1 (5 bases). In germline, CDR1 is DFQATT, CDR2 SNEGSKA (reference sequence). The V end was cut by 3 bases, the J end by 3 bases, with 12 bases between. This CDR3 is 14 amino acids long. CDR3 amino acids: CSASGGGVNQPQHF. The CDR3 region has the DNA TGCAGTGCTAGCGGTGGAGGGGTCAATCAGCCCCAGCATTTT.